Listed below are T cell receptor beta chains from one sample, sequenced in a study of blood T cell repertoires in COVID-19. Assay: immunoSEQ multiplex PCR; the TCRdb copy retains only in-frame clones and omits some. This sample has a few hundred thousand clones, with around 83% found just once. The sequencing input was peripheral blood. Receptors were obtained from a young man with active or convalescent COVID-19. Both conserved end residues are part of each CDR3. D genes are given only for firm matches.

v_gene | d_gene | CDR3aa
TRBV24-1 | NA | CATSERGYEQYF
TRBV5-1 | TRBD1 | CASSRQGAENNEQFF
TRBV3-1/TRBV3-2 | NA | CASSQALYYEQYF
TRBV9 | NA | CASSASGGAGELFF
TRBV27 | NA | CASSPPTGRDTQYF
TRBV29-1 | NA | CSVESFTF
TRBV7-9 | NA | CASSKEGRAYEQYF
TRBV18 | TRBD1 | CASSGQGSNQPQHF
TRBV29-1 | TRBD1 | CSVTKDRGQPQHF
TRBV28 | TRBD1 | CASSLYRTGETEAFF
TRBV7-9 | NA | CASSSTANTGELFF
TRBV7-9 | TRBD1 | CASSAQGADSPLHF
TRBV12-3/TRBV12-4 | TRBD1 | CASSLDRNQPQHF
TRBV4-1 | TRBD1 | CASSLTGTGVSEQYF
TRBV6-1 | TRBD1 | CASSPRGTESYGYTF
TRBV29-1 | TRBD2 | CSVENLAGGYNEQFF
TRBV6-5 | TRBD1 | CASRTTGGYEQYF
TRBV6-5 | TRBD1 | CASSYLITGDTEAFF
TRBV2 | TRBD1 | CASSWTGPTGSYEQYF
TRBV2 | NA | CASRKDSSYGYTF
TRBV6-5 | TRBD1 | CASQGARRQPQHF
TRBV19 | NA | CASSIEGVAQRVGGYTF
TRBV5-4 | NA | CASSVMTGNEGQFF
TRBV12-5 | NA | CASGLVQNTEAFF
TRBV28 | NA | CASSSLSDRASTDTQYF
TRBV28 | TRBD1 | CASRLQTGSNTGELFF
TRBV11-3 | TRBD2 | CASSLTLGAGTAGELFF
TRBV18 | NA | CASSNRDTSNTEAFF
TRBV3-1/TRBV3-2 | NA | CASSQDQPGVQETQYF
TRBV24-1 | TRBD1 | CAIQRQGTDTQYF
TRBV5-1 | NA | CASSLARAGPLRAYEQYF
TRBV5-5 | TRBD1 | CASSLEGTGGTEAFF
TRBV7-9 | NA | CASSPSRWGPNEKLFF
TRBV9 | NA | CASSVVRGAETPFYEQYF
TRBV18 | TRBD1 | CASSPSATGDWSGATEAFF
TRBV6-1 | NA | CASSDRENNYGYTF
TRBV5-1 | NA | CASSLGEAGIPHEQYF
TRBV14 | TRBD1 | CASSQGTGDFIYGYTF
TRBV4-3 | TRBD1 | CASSQVRQGGYGYTF
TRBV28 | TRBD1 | CASSVRDSRNEKLFF
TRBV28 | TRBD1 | CASRDLGGAGTQYF
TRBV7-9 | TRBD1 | CASSYGTGTYEQYF
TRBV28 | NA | CASSNRVATNEKLFF
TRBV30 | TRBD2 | CAWSVTSGADTQYF
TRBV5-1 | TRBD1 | CASSLADRSSYEQYF
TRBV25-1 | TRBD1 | CASSESGGTGELFF
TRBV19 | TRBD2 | CASRSLAGPTLEQYF
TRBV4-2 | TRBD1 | CASSQGGTGRGSGYTF
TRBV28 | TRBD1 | CASLSQGSNEQFF
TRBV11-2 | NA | CASSLTLGASSYNEQFF
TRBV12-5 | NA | CASGQYRRGGTEAFF
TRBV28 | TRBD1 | CASRHDRGPHF
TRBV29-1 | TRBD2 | CSSTSGAYNEQFF
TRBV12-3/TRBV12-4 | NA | CASSPRGYGYTF
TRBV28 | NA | CASSLVLTSTDTQYF
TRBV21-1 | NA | CASSKRGTSGRGSGANVLTF
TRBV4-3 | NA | CASSEDHRGTGEQFF
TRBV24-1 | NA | CATSDLGTYDLRGEKLFF
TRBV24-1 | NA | CATERAATQYF
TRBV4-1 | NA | CASRDLKRGGTQHF